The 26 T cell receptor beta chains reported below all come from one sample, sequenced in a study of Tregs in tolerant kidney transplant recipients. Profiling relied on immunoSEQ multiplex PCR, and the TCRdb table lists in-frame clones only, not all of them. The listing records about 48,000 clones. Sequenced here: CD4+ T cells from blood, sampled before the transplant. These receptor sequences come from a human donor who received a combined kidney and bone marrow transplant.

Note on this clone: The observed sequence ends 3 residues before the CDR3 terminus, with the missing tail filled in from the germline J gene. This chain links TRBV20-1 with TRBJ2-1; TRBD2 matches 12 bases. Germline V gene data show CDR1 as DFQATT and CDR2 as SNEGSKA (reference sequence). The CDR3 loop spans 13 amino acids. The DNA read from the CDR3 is TGCGGTCCGGTAACTAGCGGGAGGAATGAG. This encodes CGPVTSGRNE. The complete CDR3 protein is CGPVTSGRNEQFF.

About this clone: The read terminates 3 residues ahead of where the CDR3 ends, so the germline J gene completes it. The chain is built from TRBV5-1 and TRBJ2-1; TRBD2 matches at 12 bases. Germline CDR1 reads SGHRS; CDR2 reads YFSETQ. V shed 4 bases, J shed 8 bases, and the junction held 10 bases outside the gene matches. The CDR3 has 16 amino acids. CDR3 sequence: CASSISSGRARDEQFF. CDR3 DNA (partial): TGCGCCAGCAGCATCTCTAGCGGGAGGGCCAGGGATGAG.

The CDR3 loop reads CASSPARTSGLHEQFF. The sequenced part of the CDR3 DNA is TGTGCCAGCTCACCCGCCCGGACTAGCGGGCTCCATGAG. The gene calls are TRBV18 and TRBJ2-1; the match to TRBD2 covers 11 bases. The read ends 3 residues shy of where the CDR3 ends; the end is completed using the germline J gene. Germline trimming cut 3 bases from V and 8 bases from J; bases unmatched to any gene: 9. Germline V gene lookup returns CDR1 KGHSH and CDR2 LQKENI. The CDR3 has 16 residues.

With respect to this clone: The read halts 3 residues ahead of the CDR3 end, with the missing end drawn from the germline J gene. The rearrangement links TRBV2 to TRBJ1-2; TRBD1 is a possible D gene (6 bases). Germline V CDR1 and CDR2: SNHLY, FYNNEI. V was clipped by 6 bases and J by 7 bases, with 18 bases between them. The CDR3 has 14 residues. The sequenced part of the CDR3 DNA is TGTGCCAGCAGACTAGAAATGAGGGGGAGTGGC. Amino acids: CASRLEMRGSG. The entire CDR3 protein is CASRLEMRGSGYTF.

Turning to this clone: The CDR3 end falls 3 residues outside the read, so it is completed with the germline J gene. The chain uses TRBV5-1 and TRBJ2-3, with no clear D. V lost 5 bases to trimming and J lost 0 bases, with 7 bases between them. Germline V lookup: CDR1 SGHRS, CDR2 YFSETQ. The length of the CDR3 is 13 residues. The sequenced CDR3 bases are TGCGCCAGCAGAACTTTTAGCACAGATACG. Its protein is CASRTFSTDT. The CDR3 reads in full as CASRTFSTDTQYF.

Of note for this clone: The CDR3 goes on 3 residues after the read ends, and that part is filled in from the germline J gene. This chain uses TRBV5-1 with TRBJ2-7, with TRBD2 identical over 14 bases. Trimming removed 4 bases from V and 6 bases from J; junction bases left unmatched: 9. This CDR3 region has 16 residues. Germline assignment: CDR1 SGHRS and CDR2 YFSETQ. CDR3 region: CASSHNGLAGGSEQYF. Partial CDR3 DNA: TGCGCCAGCAGCCACAATGGACTAGCGGGAGGTTCCGAG.

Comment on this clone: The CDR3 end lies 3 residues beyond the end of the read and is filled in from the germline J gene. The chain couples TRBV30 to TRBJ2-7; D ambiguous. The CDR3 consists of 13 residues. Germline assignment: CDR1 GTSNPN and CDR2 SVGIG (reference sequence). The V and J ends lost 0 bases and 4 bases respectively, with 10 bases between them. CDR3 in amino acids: CAWSVQSYYEQYF. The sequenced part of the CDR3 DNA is TGTGCCTGGAGTGTACAGTCTTATTACGAG.

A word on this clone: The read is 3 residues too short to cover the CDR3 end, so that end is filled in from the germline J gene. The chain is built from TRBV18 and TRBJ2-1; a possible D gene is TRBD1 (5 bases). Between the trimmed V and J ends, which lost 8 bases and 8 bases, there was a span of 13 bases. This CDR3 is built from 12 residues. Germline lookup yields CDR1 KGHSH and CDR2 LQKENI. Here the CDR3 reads CASQGRGDEQFF. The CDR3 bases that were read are TGTGCCAGCCAGGGTAGGGGCGATGAG.

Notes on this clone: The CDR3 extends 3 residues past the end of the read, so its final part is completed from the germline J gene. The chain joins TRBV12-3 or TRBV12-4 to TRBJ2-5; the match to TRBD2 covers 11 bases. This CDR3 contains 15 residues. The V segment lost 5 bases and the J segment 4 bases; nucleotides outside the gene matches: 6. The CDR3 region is CASSITSGSRETQYF. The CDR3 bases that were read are TGTGCCAGCAGTATAACTAGCGGGAGTAGAGAGACC.

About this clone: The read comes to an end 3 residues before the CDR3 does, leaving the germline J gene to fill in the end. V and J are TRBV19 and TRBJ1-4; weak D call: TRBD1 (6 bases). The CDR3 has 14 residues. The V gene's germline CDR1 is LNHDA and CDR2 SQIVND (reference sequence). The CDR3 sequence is CASSIDPGGGKLFF. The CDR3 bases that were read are TGTGCCAGTAGTATAGATCCAGGCGGGGGCAAA.

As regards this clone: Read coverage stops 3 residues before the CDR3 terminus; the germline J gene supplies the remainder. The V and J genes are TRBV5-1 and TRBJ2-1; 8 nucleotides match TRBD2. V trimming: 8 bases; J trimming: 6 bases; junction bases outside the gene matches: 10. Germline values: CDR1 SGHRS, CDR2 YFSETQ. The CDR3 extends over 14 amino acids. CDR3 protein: CASGPGLGGNEQFF. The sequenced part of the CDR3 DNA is TGCGCCAGTGGTCCGGGACTAGGTGGCAATGAG.

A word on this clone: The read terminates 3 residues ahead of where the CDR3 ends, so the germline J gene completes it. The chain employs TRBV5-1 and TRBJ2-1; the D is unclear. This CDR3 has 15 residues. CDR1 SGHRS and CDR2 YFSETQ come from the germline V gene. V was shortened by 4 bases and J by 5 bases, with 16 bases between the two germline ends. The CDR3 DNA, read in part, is TGCGCCAGCAGCCACGCTGTTGGCCCAAACAATGAG. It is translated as CASSHAVGPNNE. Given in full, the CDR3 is CASSHAVGPNNEQFF.

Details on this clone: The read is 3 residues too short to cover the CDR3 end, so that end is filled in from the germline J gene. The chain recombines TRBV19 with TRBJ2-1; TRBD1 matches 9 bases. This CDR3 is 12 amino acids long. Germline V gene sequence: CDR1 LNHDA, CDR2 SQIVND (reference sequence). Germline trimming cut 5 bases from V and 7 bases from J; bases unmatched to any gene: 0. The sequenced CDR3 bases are TGTGCCAGTAGTGGACAGGGGAATGAG. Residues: CASSGQGNE. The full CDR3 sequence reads CASSGQGNEQFF.

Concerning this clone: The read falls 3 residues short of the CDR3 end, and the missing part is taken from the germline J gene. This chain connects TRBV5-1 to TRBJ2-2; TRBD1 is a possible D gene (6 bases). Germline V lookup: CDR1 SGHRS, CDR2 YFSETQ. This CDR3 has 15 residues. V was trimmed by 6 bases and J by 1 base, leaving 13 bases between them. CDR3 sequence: CASKVGQMNTGELFF. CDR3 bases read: TGCGCCAGCAAGGTTGGACAGATGAACACCGGGGAG.

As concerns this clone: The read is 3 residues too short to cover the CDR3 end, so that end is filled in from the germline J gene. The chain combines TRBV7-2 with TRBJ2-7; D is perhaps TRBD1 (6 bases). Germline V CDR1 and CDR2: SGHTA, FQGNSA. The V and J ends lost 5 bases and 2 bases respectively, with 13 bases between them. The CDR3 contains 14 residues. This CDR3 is CASSRTAATYEQYF. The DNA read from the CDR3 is TGTGCCAGCAGCCGGACAGCCGCTACCTACGAG.

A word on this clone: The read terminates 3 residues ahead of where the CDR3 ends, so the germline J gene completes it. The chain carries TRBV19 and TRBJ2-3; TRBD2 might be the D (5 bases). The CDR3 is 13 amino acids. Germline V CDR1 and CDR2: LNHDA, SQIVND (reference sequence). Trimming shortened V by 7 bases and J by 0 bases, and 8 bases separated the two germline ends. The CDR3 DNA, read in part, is TGTGCCAGTAATGGCGGGAGCACAGATACG. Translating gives CASNGGSTDT. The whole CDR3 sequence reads CASNGGSTDTQYF.

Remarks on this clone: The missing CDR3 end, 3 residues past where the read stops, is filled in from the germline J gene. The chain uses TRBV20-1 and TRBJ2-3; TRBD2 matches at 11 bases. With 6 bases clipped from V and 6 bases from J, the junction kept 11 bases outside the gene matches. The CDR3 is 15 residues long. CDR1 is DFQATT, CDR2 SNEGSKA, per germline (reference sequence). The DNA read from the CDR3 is TGCAGTGCACAAACCTTAGCGGGAGGGCCGGATACG. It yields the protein CSAQTLAGGPDT. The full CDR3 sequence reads CSAQTLAGGPDTQYF.

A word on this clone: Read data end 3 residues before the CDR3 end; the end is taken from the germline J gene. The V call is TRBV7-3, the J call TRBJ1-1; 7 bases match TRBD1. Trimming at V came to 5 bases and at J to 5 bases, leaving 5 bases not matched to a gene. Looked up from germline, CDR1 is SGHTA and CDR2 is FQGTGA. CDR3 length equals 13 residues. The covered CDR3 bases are TGTGCCAGCAGCCCCACAGGGGCAACTGAA. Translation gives CASSPTGATE. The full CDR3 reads CASSPTGATEAFF.

The CDR3 reads CASSEIGTGDFTDTQYF. CDR3 bases read: TGTGCCAGCAGTGAAATCGGGACAGGGGATTTCACAGATACG. The chain combines TRBV2 with TRBJ2-3, with 10 bases lining up with TRBD1. Coverage ceases 3 residues before the CDR3 finishes, and the germline J gene fills in the end. V lost 2 bases and J lost 2; bases outside the gene matches: 7. The CDR3 has 17 residues. Germline CDR1 is SNHLY and CDR2 is FYNNEI. Using reference TRBV2 and TRBJ2-3 for the parts outside the CDR3, the full variable domain is EPEVTQTPSHQVTQMGQEVILRCVPISNHLYFYWYRQILGQKVEFLVSFYNNEISEKSEIFDDQFSVERPDGSNFTLKIRSTKLEDSAMYFCASSEIGTGDFTDTQYFGPGTRLTVL.

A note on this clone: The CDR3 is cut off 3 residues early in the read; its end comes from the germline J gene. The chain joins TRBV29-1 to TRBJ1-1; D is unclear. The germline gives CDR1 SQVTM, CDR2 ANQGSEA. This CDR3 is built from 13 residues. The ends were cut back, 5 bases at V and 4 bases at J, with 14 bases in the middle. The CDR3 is CSVLRVVSTEAFF. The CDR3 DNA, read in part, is TGCAGCGTTCTCCGGGTCGTGAGCACTGAA. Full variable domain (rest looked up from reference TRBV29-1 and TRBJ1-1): SAVISQKPSRDICQRGTSLTIQCQVDSQVTMMFWYRQQPGQSLTLIATANQGSEATYESGFVIDKFPISRPNLTFSTLTVSNMSPEDSSIYLCSVLRVVSTEAFFGQGTRLTVV.

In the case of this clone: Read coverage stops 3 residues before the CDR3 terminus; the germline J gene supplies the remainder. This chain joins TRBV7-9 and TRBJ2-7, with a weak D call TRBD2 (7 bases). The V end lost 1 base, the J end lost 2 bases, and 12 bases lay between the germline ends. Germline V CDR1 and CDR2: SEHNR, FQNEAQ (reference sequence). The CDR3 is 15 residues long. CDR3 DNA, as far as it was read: TGTGCCAGCAGCTTAGGAACAGGGAGGGCCTACGAG. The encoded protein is CASSLGTGRAYE. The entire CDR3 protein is CASSLGTGRAYEQYF.

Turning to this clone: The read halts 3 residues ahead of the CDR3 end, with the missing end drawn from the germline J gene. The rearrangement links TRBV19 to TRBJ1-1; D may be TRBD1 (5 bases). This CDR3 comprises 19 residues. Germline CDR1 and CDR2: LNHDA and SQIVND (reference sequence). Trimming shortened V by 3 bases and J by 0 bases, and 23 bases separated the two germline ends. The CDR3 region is CASSIKGMDVAFMNTEAFF. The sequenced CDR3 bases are TGTGCCAGTAGTATTAAGGGGATGGACGTAGCATTTATGAACACTGAA.

The CDR3 spells CSAELAANTGELFF. CDR3 DNA (partial): TGCAGTGCTGAGCTAGCGGCGAACACCGGGGAG. The chain joins TRBV20-1 to TRBJ2-2; 7 bases map to TRBD2. The read terminates 3 residues before the CDR3 end, so the remaining end is supplied by the germline J gene. The CDR3 is made up of 14 amino acids. J lost 0 bases, V lost 5 bases, and 3 bases had no gene match. The germline V gene encodes CDR1 DFQATT and CDR2 SNEGSKA (reference sequence).

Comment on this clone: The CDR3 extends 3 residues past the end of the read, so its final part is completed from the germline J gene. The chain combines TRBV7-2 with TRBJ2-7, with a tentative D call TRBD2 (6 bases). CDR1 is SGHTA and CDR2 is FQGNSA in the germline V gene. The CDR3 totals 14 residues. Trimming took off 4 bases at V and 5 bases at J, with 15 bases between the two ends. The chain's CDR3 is CASSSYLKRDEQYF. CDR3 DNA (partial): TGTGCCAGCAGCTCCTACCTAAAGCGGGACGAG.

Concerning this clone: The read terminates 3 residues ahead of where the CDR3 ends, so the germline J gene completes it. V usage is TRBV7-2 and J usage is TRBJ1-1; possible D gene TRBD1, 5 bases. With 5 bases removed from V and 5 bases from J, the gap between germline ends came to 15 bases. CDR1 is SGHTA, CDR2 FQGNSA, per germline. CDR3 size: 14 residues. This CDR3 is CASSPRWGETEAFF. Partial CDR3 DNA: TGTGCCAGCAGCCCCAGGTGGGGGGAGACTGAA.

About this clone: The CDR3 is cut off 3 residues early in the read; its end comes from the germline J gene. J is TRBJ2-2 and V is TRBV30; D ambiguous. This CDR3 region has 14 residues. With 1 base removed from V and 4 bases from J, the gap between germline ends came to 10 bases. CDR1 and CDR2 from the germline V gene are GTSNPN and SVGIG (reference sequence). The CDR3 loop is CAWSGGRSTGELFF. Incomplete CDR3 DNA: TGTGCCTGGAGTGGTGGTAGAAGCACCGGGGAG.